The 21 T cell receptor beta chains below all came from one sample that was sequenced in a study of monozygotic twins with inflammatory bowel disease. TCRdb re-analyzed the 5' RACE reads; it lists each CDR3 protein once, without DNA. The listing records over 200,000 distinct CDR3 sequences. The sequencing sample was made of blood. The receptors derive from a human donor with ulcerative colitis or Crohn's disease, or a healthy co-twin of an affected twin (not recorded which).

The genes are TRBV5-1 and TRBJ2-3; the TRBD1 assignment by TCRdb is unverifiable without DNA. Germline V gene lookup returns CDR1 SGHRS and CDR2 YFSETQ. This CDR3 region has 14 residues. The CDR3 sequence is CASSTGTSGDTQYF.

The J gene is TRBJ2-1, the V gene TRBV6-1; TCRdb's D gene call, TRBD1, goes unchecked for lack of DNA. CDR1 MNHNS and CDR2 SASEGT come from the germline V gene. The CDR3 runs 17 residues. CDR3: CASSPPTGGGRENEQFF.

This chain uses TRBV5-1 with TRBJ2-1; lacking DNA, the TRBD2 call made by TCRdb goes unchecked. In germline, CDR1 is SGHRS, CDR2 YFSETQ. The CDR3 is 15 residues long. The CDR3 is CASSDSGGMYNEQFF.

The rearrangement joins TRBV12-3 or TRBV12-4 to TRBJ1-1. This CDR3 comprises 13 residues. CDR3 sequence: CASSFDMNTEAFF.

V gene TRBV5-1 combines with J gene TRBJ1-2. This CDR3 region has 13 residues. Germline V lookup: CDR1 SGHRS, CDR2 YFSETQ. The CDR3 sequence is CASSSTSSYGYTF.

The chain combines TRBV27 with TRBJ1-2; TCRdb designates TRBD1, a call that cannot be tested without DNA. The CDR3 contains 12 residues. CDR1 is MNHEY, CDR2 SMNVEV, per germline (reference sequence). The CDR3 is CASRGQGGGYTF.

J is TRBJ2-3 and V is TRBV7-9; without DNA, the TCRdb call of TRBD1 cannot be checked. The CDR3 spans 15 residues. Germline V gene sequence: CDR1 SEHNR, CDR2 FQNEAQ (reference sequence). The CDR3 region is CASSSTGTSSDTQYF.

This chain connects TRBV24-1 to TRBJ1-2. The germline gives CDR1 KGHDR, CDR2 SFDVKD. The CDR3 is 15 amino acids. The CDR3 spells CATSDPSGPNYGYTF.

This chain joins TRBV5-1 and TRBJ2-2. CDR3 length: 16 residues. Germline V gives CDR1 SGHRS, CDR2 YFSETQ. CDR3 region: CASSLTFEGVVGELFF.

This sequence joins TRBV4-1 and TRBJ1-5; checking the TCRdb D call of TRBD1 is not possible without DNA. CDR1 is MGHRA and CDR2 is YSYEKL in the germline V gene. The CDR3 sequence is 15 residues long. The CDR3 reads CASSRTGGMYQPQHF.

V usage is TRBV7-8 and J usage is TRBJ2-1; TCRdb's assignment of TRBD1 cannot be checked, as there is no DNA. CDR3 length equals 14 residues. The germline CDR1 and CDR2 sequences are SGHVS and FQNEAQ. The CDR3 protein is CASSLRDRGDEQFF.

The V and J genes are TRBV5-1 and TRBJ2-2; TCRdb designates TRBD1, a call that cannot be tested without DNA. The germline V gene encodes CDR1 SGHRS and CDR2 YFSETQ. This CDR3 comprises 12 residues. Here the CDR3 reads CASTEIQGRLFF.

This rearrangement joins TRBV20-1 to TRBJ2-7; the D gene TCRdb calls, TRBD2, cannot be checked with no DNA. Germline V gene lookup returns CDR1 DFQATT and CDR2 SNEGSKA (reference sequence). This CDR3 has 13 residues. The CDR3 reads CRATSGSPYEQYF.

The J gene is TRBJ2-7, the V gene TRBV3-1; TCRdb outputs TRBD1, but without DNA this stays unchecked. Germline V gives CDR1 LGHDT, CDR2 YNNKEL (reference sequence). The CDR3 has 17 amino acids. CDR3 sequence reads: CASSQDYAGATCYEQYF.

The CDR3: CASNRGAGYGYTF. The V and J genes are TRBV28 and TRBJ1-2. Germline CDR1 is MDHEN and CDR2 is SYDVKM. The length of the CDR3 is 13 residues.

V and J are TRBV5-4 and TRBJ1-1; as DNA is missing, the TRBD1 call by TCRdb cannot be tested. The CDR3 runs 16 residues. Germline V gives CDR1 SGHNT, CDR2 YYREEE (reference sequence). This chain's CDR3 is CASSSRTGLGDTEAFF. Full variable domain (remainder filled in from reference TRBV5-4 and TRBJ1-1): ETGVTQSPTHLIKTRGQQVTLRCSSQSGHNTVSWYQQALGQGPQFIFQYYREEENGRGNFPPRFSGLQFPNYSSELNVNALELDDSALYLCASSSRTGLGDTEAFFGQGTRLTVV.

The genes are TRBV18 and TRBJ2-7. Germline V gene sequence: CDR1 KGHSH, CDR2 LQKENI. There are 14 residues in the CDR3. The CDR3 loop is CASSPAGPSYEQYF.

The rearrangement joins TRBV29-1 to TRBJ2-1; TCRdb outputs TRBD2, but without DNA this stays unchecked. Germline lookup yields CDR1 SQVTM and CDR2 ANQGSEA. The CDR3 spans 14 residues. CDR3 sequence: CSVVDGGEWSEQFF.

V usage is TRBV10-3 and J usage is TRBJ2-2; the D call from TCRdb, TRBD2, cannot be confirmed without DNA. The germline gives CDR1 ENHRY, CDR2 SYGVKD. This CDR3 region has 13 residues. CDR3 in amino acids: CATSQREAGELFF.

This CDR3 reads CASSGGGGGYTF. V usage is TRBV18 and J usage is TRBJ1-2; TCRdb selects TRBD1, and the lack of DNA leaves this call unchecked. Germline-derived CDR1 and CDR2 are KGHSH and LQKENI. The CDR3 runs to 12 residues.

J is TRBJ2-2 and V is TRBV29-1; TCRdb designates TRBD2, a call that cannot be tested without DNA. The CDR3 sequence is 15 residues long. Germline CDR1 and CDR2: SQVTM and ANQGSEA. The chain's CDR3 is CSVLAERENTGELFF.